The T cell receptor beta chain under discussion was sequenced for a study of blood T cell repertoires in COVID-19. The overall study: Sites across the United States, Italy and Spain contributed samples from acute and convalescent COVID-19. In each case, the material was cDNA or gDNA derived from T cells, B-cell-depleted T cells, or PBMCs.

V was clipped by 0 bases and J by 5 bases, with 22 bases between them. There are 18 residues in the CDR3. As originally analysed: By means of reference gene primer amplification, nucleated cell counts were estimated. This table comes from immunoSEQ multiplex PCR, and its TCRdb copy is limited to in-frame clones, with some not included. V, J and clone size reflect that table, while D and trimming were determined from the DNA. The data show about 150,000 clones, with 79% seen just once and over 7% held by the top ten. The source material was peripheral blood. The J gene is TRBJ2-5, the V gene TRBV23-1; maybe TRBD1 (8 bases). TRBV23-1 is an ORF; its function is uncertain. The receptor was derived from a man in his fifties or sixties with active or convalescent COVID-19. CDR3 region: CASSQSTGRGLGGETQYF. The CDR3 nucleotides are TGCGCCAGCAGTCAATCCACAGGCAGGGGGCTCGGGGGGGAGACCCAGTACTTC.